A single sample is the source of the 17 T cell receptor beta chains below, sequenced in a study of Graves' ophthalmopathy and Graves' hyperthyroidism. RNA transcripts were the source from which TCR beta CDR3 regions were amplified. Amplification began with first-round RT-PCR using HTBI primers, then second-round multiplex PCR was performed. In TCRdb, the multiplex PCR reads were re-called with MiXCR into one record per CDR3 protein. The sample has around 470,000 distinct CDR3 sequences, roughly 14% seen once; the top ten hold 9.8%. The sequencing input was blood. The receptors here all came from a woman aged 25 to 45 with Graves' ophthalmopathy.

Concerning this clonotype: An end of the junction does not agree with germline; a read error may underlie this. V usage is TRBV19 and J usage is TRBJ1-5; D is perhaps TRBD1 (6 bases). The CDR3 totals 14 residues. The germline gives CDR1 LNHDA, CDR2 SQIVND (reference sequence). The CDR3: CASSIAGQNQPQHF. DNA of the CDR3: TGTGCCAGTAGTATAGCCGGACAGAATCAGCCCCAGCACTTT.

This clonotype came up many times. CDR3 in amino acids: CASSLTEQETQYF. The DNA for the CDR3 is TGTGCCAGCAGCCTGACGGAGCAAGAGACCCAGTACTTC. The gene calls are TRBV11-2 and TRBJ2-5, with no clear D. CDR1 and CDR2 (germline): SGHAT, FQNNGV. The V and J ends lost 5 bases and 2 bases respectively, with 9 bases between them. The CDR3 is 13 residues long. The variable domain in full, with the rest retrieved from reference TRBV11-2 and TRBJ2-5, is EAGVAQSPRYKIIEKRQSVAFWCNPISGHATLYWYQQILGQGPKLLIQFQNNGVVDDSQLPKDRFSAERLKGVDSTLKIQPAKLEDSAVYLCASSLTEQETQYFGPGTRLLVL.

The chain couples TRBV11-1 to TRBJ1-1; no clear D gene. The CDR3 totals 14 residues. Deletions cut 2 bases from V and 1 base from J, with 8 bases between. Germline loops: CDR1 SGHAT, CDR2 FQDESV (reference sequence). The CDR3 nucleotides are TGTGCCAGCAGCTTATGGCAAAAGAACACTGAAGCTTTCTTT. This encodes CASSLWQKNTEAFF.

This clonotype was seen at least ten times. This sequence joins TRBV28 and TRBJ1-5, with 11 bases that match TRBD1. The CDR3 spans 15 residues. The ends lost 6 bases at V and 5 bases at J; junction bases unmatched: 6. Germline assignment: CDR1 MDHEN and CDR2 SYDVKM. CDR3 loop: CASRYRDRGYQPQHF. The CDR3 region has the DNA TGTGCCAGCAGGTACCGGGACAGGGGGTATCAGCCCCAGCATTTT.

This clonotype was seen many times. The rearrangement links TRBV29-1 to TRBJ2-2, with 10 bases aligning to TRBD2. Germline CDR1 reads SQVTM; CDR2 reads ANQGSEA. With V trimmed by 0 bases and J by 6 bases, 4 bases remained unmatched. The CDR3 covers 15 residues. CDR3 nucleotide sequence: TGCAGCGTTGAAGAGTGGAGCGGGAGGGCCGGGGAGCTGTTTTTT. The encoded protein is CSVEEWSGRAGELFF.

The V and J genes are TRBV4-1 and TRBJ2-7; D tentatively reads TRBD1 or TRBD2 (5 bases each). V gave up 4 bases and J gave up 4 bases, with 17 bases separating them. Germline V gives CDR1 MGHRA, CDR2 YSYEKL. CDR3 size: 15 residues. DNA for the CDR3: TGCGCCAGCAGCCGATGGGACCGCATAGGATACGAGCAGTACTTC. This translates into CASSRWDRIGYEQYF.

This clonotype was found a few times. V usage is TRBV28 and J usage is TRBJ2-7; 7 nucleotides agree with TRBD2. The V segment lost 4 bases and the J segment 7 bases; nucleotides outside the gene matches: 13. The CDR3 contains 15 residues. CDR1 and CDR2 (germline): MDHEN, SYDVKM. The CDR3 DNA follows: TGTGCCAGCAGTTCTCTAGCGGTAGGGCCCCAGGAGCAGTACTTC. Protein product: CASSSLAVGPQEQYF.

Points on this clonotype: A much larger clone is a single base away; this may be a read error. The chain couples TRBV7-3 to TRBJ2-7, with TRBD2 identical over 8 bases. The CDR3 is made up of 14 amino acids. Germline V gene data show CDR1 as SGHTA and CDR2 as FQGTGA. The CDR3 DNA follows: TGTGCCAGCAGCACCACGGGACTAGACGACGAGCAGTGCTTC. This translates into CASSTTGLDDEQCF.

This clonotype occurred many times. The chain has TRBV10-3 and TRBJ1-1; TRBD1 matches 7 bases. Germline-derived CDR1 and CDR2 are ENHRY and SYGVKD. J gave up 5 bases and V 0 bases, and 9 bases lay outside the gene matches. The CDR3 sequence is 16 residues long. The CDR3 sequence: CAISESKAGGRTEAFF. The CDR3 region has the DNA TGTGCCATCAGTGAGTCGAAGGCAGGGGGTAGAACTGAAGCTTTCTTT.

In its sample, this clonotype was seen many times. The rearrangement links TRBV30 to TRBJ1-6; D is unresolved. Deletions cut 2 bases from V and 7 bases from J, with 9 bases between. Germline V gene data show CDR1 as GTSNPN and CDR2 as SVGIG (reference sequence). This CDR3 comprises 13 residues. Here the CDR3 DNA reads TGTGCCTGGAGTAGGCAGAGCAATTCACCCCTCCACTTT. This encodes CAWSRQSNSPLHF.

Ten or more counts support this clonotype. The chain uses TRBV6-1 and TRBJ1-1; 7 positions match TRBD1. Germline CDR1 and CDR2: MNHNS and SASEGT. The CDR3 sequence is 13 residues long. Germline trimming cut 9 bases from V and 0 bases from J; bases unmatched to any gene: 4. CDR3 loop: CASRQGVNTEAFF. CDR3 in DNA: TGTGCCAGTCGACAGGGTGTGAACACTGAAGCTTTCTTT.

There are many counts of this clonotype. V is TRBV5-1 and J is TRBJ1-2; D call uncertain. Trimming pared 4 bases from V and 3 bases from J, leaving 16 bases between. Germline V gene data show CDR1 as SGHRS and CDR2 as YFSETQ. The CDR3 is 15 residues long. This CDR3 reads CASSPRGRGDYGYTF. As DNA, the CDR3 is TGCGCCAGCAGCCCGCGTGGGCGTGGGGACTATGGCTACACCTTC.

The chain combines TRBV7-3 with TRBJ2-1, with D perhaps TRBD2 (7 bases). This CDR3 has 15 amino acids. The V gene's germline CDR1 is SGHTA and CDR2 FQGTGA. V was clipped by 6 bases and J by 7 bases, with 19 bases between them. The CDR3 sequence is CASSLEWGGLNEQFF. The CDR3 region has the DNA TGTGCCAGCAGTCTGGAGTGGGGGGGCCTGAATGAGCAGTTCTTC.

This clonotype was detected many times. The chain has TRBV12-3 or TRBV12-4 and TRBJ1-1; D not resolved. The ends were cut back, 3 bases at V and 7 bases at J, with 12 bases in the middle. The CDR3 spans 13 residues. This CDR3 reads CASSFGPVVEAFF. As DNA, the CDR3 is TGTGCCAGCAGTTTCGGTCCGGTCGTTGAAGCTTTCTTT.

This clonotype was counted at least ten times. The chain has TRBV27 and TRBJ2-7; possible D gene TRBD2, 5 bases. In germline, CDR1 is MNHEY, CDR2 SMNVEV (reference sequence). This CDR3 spans 14 amino acids. V lost 5 bases and J 6 bases, leaving 17 bases between the germline ends. The CDR3 is CASSPIAGGSEQYF. The CDR3 region has the DNA TGTGCCAGCAGTCCCATAGCTGGAGGTTCCGAGCAGTACTTC.

This clonotype was counted ten times or more. The CDR3 is CASSYSGTYGYTF. The CDR3 DNA sequence: TGTGCCAGCAGTTACTCGGGCACCTATGGCTACACCTTC. J is TRBJ1-2 and V is TRBV6-5; D call uncertain. This CDR3 has 13 residues. The ends were cut back, 0 bases at V and 4 bases at J, with 6 bases in the middle. Germline loops: CDR1 MNHEY, CDR2 SVGAGI.

This clonotype showed up many times. V gene TRBV12-3 or TRBV12-4 combines with J gene TRBJ1-2; D gene unclear. Trimming took 2 bases from V and 2 from J, leaving 12 bases between them. The CDR3 spans 15 residues. The chain's CDR3 is CASSLTVTSNYGYTF. CDR3 DNA sequence: TGTGCCAGCAGTTTAACGGTCACCTCCAACTATGGCTACACCTTC.